This T cell receptor beta chain was identified in a study of long-term antiretroviral therapy in people with HIV. To note about this clone: Its target is not known.

General study findings and limits: Repertoire dominance by clones expanded before ART was seen at all time points. Increased diversity was seen after ART, yet it remained lower than in transplant donor controls. When set beside controls, HIV repertoires had CDR3 length ranges that were narrower.

Runs used v3.0 of the immunoSEQ assay and were done at survey level. Using immunoSEQ multiplex PCR, the repertoire was profiled, and TCRdb retains in-frame clones only, with some absent. The repertoire holds fewer than 55,000 clones, about 96% seen once, with about 2.6% in the top ten. Trimming took off 1 base at V and 3 bases at J, with 8 bases between the two ends. This CDR3 is built from 14 residues. The germline gives CDR1 SGDLS, CDR2 YYNGEE. Every specimen provided about 0.9-11 million cryopreserved PBMC before DNA extraction took place. The material sequenced was unsorted PBMCs, taken 3.7 years after starting antiretroviral therapy. The chain has TRBV9 and TRBJ1-5; D uncertain. The source of this sequence is a woman between 45 and 65 years old with HIV. The CDR3 here is CASSVTQDNQPQHF. As DNA, the CDR3 is TGTGCCAGCAGCGTAACCCAGGACAATCAGCCCCAGCATTTT.